Following are 27 T cell receptor beta chains from one sample sequenced in a study of cytomegalovirus exposure and HLA in healthy donors. PCR was performed using 60 Vbeta and 13 Jbeta primers. TCRdb keeps only in-frame clones here, not all; method: immunoSEQ multiplex PCR. The sample shows about 190,000 clones, 79% of them seen only once. Sequences were obtained from PBMCs. The source is a woman between 18 and 29 years old in good health and CMV-seronegative.

The rearrangement joins TRBV4-2 to TRBJ2-6, with 12 positions matching TRBD1. V was clipped by 1 base and J by 3 bases; unmatched bases: 10. Germline CDR1 and CDR2: LGHNA and YNFKEQ. The length of the CDR3 is 20 residues. CDR3 nucleotide sequence: TGTGCCAGCAGCCAAGTGGGAGCCGGGACAGGGGGCGATGGGGCCAACGTCCTGACTTTC. The encoded protein is CASSQVGAGTGGDGANVLTF.

The rearrangement uses TRBV7-8 and TRBJ1-4; tentative D call: TRBD1 (6 bases). The CDR3 runs to 14 residues. The V end was cut by 5 bases, the J end by 6 bases, with 13 bases between. Germline lookup yields CDR1 SGHVS and CDR2 FQNEAQ. CDR3 region: CASSEIDRYEKLFF. The DNA for the CDR3 is TGTGCCAGCAGCGAAATAGACAGGTATGAAAAACTGTTTTTT. The full variable domain, its missing parts supplied by reference TRBV7-8 and TRBJ1-4, is GAGVSQSPRYKVAKRGQDVALRCDPISGHVSLFWYQQALGQGPEFLTYFQNEAQLDKSGLPSDRFFAERPEGSVSTLKIQRTQQEDSAVYLCASSEIDRYEKLFFGSGTQLSVL.

The chain has TRBV15 and TRBJ2-1, with 12 bases fitting TRBD2. CDR1 and CDR2 from the germline V gene are LNHNV and YYDKDF (reference sequence). Trimming removed 4 bases from V and 0 bases from J; junction bases left unmatched: 10. The CDR3 loop spans 19 amino acids. The CDR3 spells CATSIFRTSGTSSYNEQFF. DNA of the CDR3: TGTGCCACCAGCATATTTCGGACTAGCGGGACAAGCTCCTACAATGAGCAGTTCTTC. The entire variable domain, with the rest obtained from reference TRBV15 and TRBJ2-1, is as follows: DAMVIQNPRYQVTQFGKPVTLSCSQTLNHNVMYWYQQKSSQAPKLLFHYYDKDFNNEADTPDNFQSRRPNTSFCFLDIRSPGLGDTAMYLCATSIFRTSGTSSYNEQFFGPGTRLTVL.

This chain joins TRBV28 and TRBJ1-1, with TRBD1 identical over 7 bases. Trimming took 4 bases from V and 0 from J; bases not matched to a gene: 5. Per germline, CDR1 MDHEN and CDR2 SYDVKM. This CDR3 region has 15 residues. CDR3 DNA: TGTGCCAGCAGTTCTCACAGGGGAATGAACACTGAAGCTTTCTTT. Amino acids: CASSSHRGMNTEAFF.

The chain combines TRBV30 with TRBJ1-5, with D tentatively TRBD1 (5 bases). CDR3 length: 14 residues. In germline, CDR1 is GTSNPN, CDR2 SVGIG (reference sequence). Deletions cut 3 bases from V and 7 bases from J, with 16 bases between. CDR3 in amino acids: CAWSKGRGEQPQHF. The DNA for the CDR3 is TGTGCCTGGAGCAAGGGGAGGGGAGAGCAGCCCCAGCATTTT.

The CDR3 DNA reads TGCGCCAGCAGCCAAGGTAGGGGGCAGGTGAACACCGGGGAGCTGTTTTTT. Translated, it gives CASSQGRGQVNTGELFF. The J gene is TRBJ2-2, the V gene TRBV4-1; the match to TRBD1 covers 7 bases. Germline assignment: CDR1 MGHRA and CDR2 YSYEKL. The V segment lost 1 base and the J segment 1 base; nucleotides outside the gene matches: 6. The CDR3 spans 17 residues.

This rearrangement joins TRBV4-1 to TRBJ2-7; a weak D match, TRBD1 (6 bases). V lost 4 bases, J lost 0 bases, and 16 bases lay in between. This CDR3 spans 16 amino acids. Germline V gene data show CDR1 as MGHRA and CDR2 as YSYEKL. Here the CDR3 DNA reads TGCGCCAGCAGCCCCCACGGCCAGGGGCCCTCCTACGAGCAGTACTTC. As protein: CASSPHGQGPSYEQYF.

The V and J genes are TRBV6-1 and TRBJ1-1; TRBD1 is a possible D gene (6 bases). The length of the CDR3 is 13 residues. The V and J ends lost 6 bases and 6 bases respectively, with 14 bases between them. Per the germline V gene, CDR1 is MNHNS and CDR2 is SASEGT. The CDR3 sequence is CASRDSSKPEAFF. For the CDR3, the DNA is TGTGCCAGCAGGGACAGTTCGAAGCCTGAAGCTTTCTTT.

J is TRBJ2-3 and V is TRBV10-1; no firm D call. V was cut by 6 bases and J by 0 bases, with 7 bases left in between. The germline V gene has CDR1 WNHNN and CDR2 SYGVQD (reference sequence). CDR3 length: 13 residues. CDR3 in DNA: TGCGCCAGCAGCGTAACTAGCACAGATACGCAGTATTTT. Protein product: CASSVTSTDTQYF.

The CDR3, as DNA: TGCAGCCCTAGCTGGGGAGAAGAGCAGTTCTTC. It codes for CSPSWGEEQFF. The chain is built from TRBV29-1 and TRBJ2-1; weak D call: TRBD2 (5 bases). Germline loops: CDR1 SQVTM, CDR2 ANQGSEA. V was shortened by 8 bases and J by 10 bases, with 15 bases between the two germline ends. The CDR3 is 11 residues long.

The V and J genes are TRBV7-2 and TRBJ1-1; 7 bases are shared with TRBD1. Germline assignment: CDR1 SGHTA and CDR2 FQGNSA. The CDR3 is made up of 12 amino acids. After removal of 5 bases from V and 5 bases from J, the junction contained 2 bases not matched to a gene. The CDR3 spells CASSPQGTEAFF. CDR3 nucleotides: TGTGCCAGCAGCCCACAGGGGACTGAAGCTTTCTTT.

The rearrangement links TRBV7-2 to TRBJ2-7; D gene ambiguous. Germline V gene sequence: CDR1 SGHTA, CDR2 FQGNSA. The V and J ends lost 5 bases and 2 bases respectively, with 13 bases between them. CDR3 size: 14 residues. CDR3 amino acids: CASSPRSPTYEQYF. CDR3 DNA sequence: TGTGCCAGCAGCCCCAGGTCGCCTACCTACGAGCAGTACTTC.

This chain connects TRBV27 to TRBJ2-1; perhaps TRBD2 as D (5 bases). This CDR3 region has 13 residues. V lost 7 bases to trimming and J lost 7 bases, with 14 bases between them. In germline, CDR1 is MNHEY, CDR2 SMNVEV (reference sequence). The DNA for the CDR3 is TGTGCCAGCACCCCGGGAAGGGTGAATGAGCAGTTCTTC. Amino acids: CASTPGRVNEQFF.

The CDR3 region is CASSTSSSGSSDTQYF. CDR3 sequence (DNA): TGCGCCAGCAGCACCAGCTCTAGCGGGAGTTCAGATACGCAGTATTTT. The genes are TRBV5-1 and TRBJ2-3; 10 bases are shared with TRBD2. The CDR3 spans 16 residues. CDR1 and CDR2 from the germline V gene are SGHRS and YFSETQ. The V segment lost 4 bases and the J segment 4 bases; nucleotides outside the gene matches: 9.

The genes are TRBV4-1 and TRBJ2-1; weak D call: TRBD1 (5 bases). There are 15 residues in the CDR3. With 0 bases removed from V and 4 bases from J, the gap between germline ends came to 10 bases. Germline V gene sequence: CDR1 MGHRA, CDR2 YSYEKL. The CDR3 DNA sequence: TGCGCCAGCAGCCAAGATCTGGGGCCATACAATGAGCAGTTCTTC. It yields the protein CASSQDLGPYNEQFF.

The gene calls are TRBV27 and TRBJ2-7; the match to TRBD1 covers 7 bases. Looked up from germline, CDR1 is MNHEY and CDR2 is SMNVEV (reference sequence). Trimming removed 5 bases from V and 3 bases from J; junction bases left unmatched: 7. The CDR3 consists of 14 residues. The CDR3 sequence: CASSQRQGLYEQYF. The CDR3 DNA is TGTGCCAGCAGTCAGCGACAGGGTCTCTACGAGCAGTACTTC.

J is TRBJ2-7 and V is TRBV5-6, with a tentative D call TRBD2 (6 bases). Between the trimmed V and J ends, which lost 2 bases and 2 bases, there was a span of 14 bases. This CDR3 is 15 amino acids long. Looked up from germline, CDR1 is SGHDT and CDR2 is YYEEEE. Here the CDR3 reads CASSFLGGLTYEQYF. In DNA form, the CDR3 reads TGTGCCAGCAGCTTTTTGGGGGGTCTAACCTACGAGCAGTACTTC.

The genes are TRBV7-2 and TRBJ2-7; a possible D gene is TRBD2 (5 bases). V shed 1 base and J shed 0 bases, with 13 bases lying between them. Germline CDR1 SGHTA, CDR2 FQGNSA. CDR3 length: 16 amino acids. The CDR3 region has the DNA TGTGCCAGCAGCTTAGAGGGAGCGTCCAGCTCCTACGAGCAGTACTTC. This translates into CASSLEGASSSYEQYF.

The chain has TRBV28 and TRBJ1-1; D is ambiguous. V was cut by 4 bases and J by 7 bases, with 7 bases left in between. Germline-derived CDR1 and CDR2 are MDHEN and SYDVKM. The CDR3 length is 11 residues. The CDR3 bases are TGTGCCAGCAGTTCCTCCCGTGAAGCTTTCTTT. Residues: CASSSSREAFF.

This rearrangement joins TRBV6-1 to TRBJ1-1, with D maybe TRBD1 (6 bases). This CDR3 has 15 amino acids. The V gene's germline CDR1 is MNHNS and CDR2 SASEGT. V lost 0 bases, J lost 3 bases, and 11 bases lay in between. CDR3 DNA: TGTGCCAGCAGTGAAGCGCCAGGGACATACACTGAAGCTTTCTTT. Translation: CASSEAPGTYTEAFF.

The chain joins TRBV18 to TRBJ2-5, with 7 positions matching TRBD1. Trimming took 8 bases from V and 2 from J; bases not matched to a gene: 5. In germline, CDR1 is KGHSH, CDR2 LQKENI. This CDR3 is 13 amino acids long. The CDR3 protein is CASTTGAQETQYF. Written as DNA, the CDR3 is TGTGCCAGCACAACAGGGGCTCAAGAGACCCAGTACTTC.

The rearrangement uses TRBV27 and TRBJ2-5; maybe TRBD2 (6 bases). Per germline, CDR1 MNHEY and CDR2 SMNVEV (reference sequence). There are 14 residues in the CDR3. Trimming cost V 6 bases and J 1 base, with 12 bases left between them. The CDR3 reads CASRPGTSQETQYF. Written as DNA, the CDR3 is TGTGCCAGCAGACCCGGGACTTCCCAAGAGACCCAGTACTTC.

This clone was found once. This rearrangement joins TRBV13 to TRBJ2-7, with 9 nucleotides matching TRBD2. The CDR3 covers 15 residues. V was pared by 5 bases and J by 2 bases, with 7 bases of the junction left unmatched. Per germline, CDR1 PRHDT and CDR2 FYEKMQ (reference sequence). CDR3 sequence (DNA): TGTGCCAGCAGCACACCTAGCGGGGCAACCTACGAGCAGTACTTC. The encoded protein is CASSTPSGATYEQYF.

This clone was recorded a few times. The V and J genes are TRBV28 and TRBJ1-1, with 7 bases identical to TRBD1. V was clipped by 5 bases and J by 2 bases; unmatched bases: 8. Germline V gives CDR1 MDHEN, CDR2 SYDVKM. The CDR3 is 15 amino acids. The CDR3 coding sequence is TGTGCCAGCAGTACCCCGGGACAGAGAAACACTGAAGCTTTCTTT. Amino acids: CASSTPGQRNTEAFF.

This clone was seen only a few times. This chain links TRBV5-1 with TRBJ2-3, with D uncertain. Trimming removed 1 base at V and 0 bases at J, with 3 bases between. Per the germline V gene, CDR1 is SGHRS and CDR2 is YFSETQ. The CDR3 is made up of 13 amino acids. The CDR3 nucleotides are TGCGCCAGCAGCTTGACTAGCACAGATACGCAGTATTTT. Translating gives CASSLTSTDTQYF.

The CDR3 loop reads CASSLAAFRGPSSDTQYF. The CDR3 DNA sequence: TGTGCCAGCAGCTTGGCCGCCTTTAGGGGGCCCTCTAGTGACACCCAGTACTTC. This sequence joins TRBV5-6 and TRBJ2-5; TRBD1 agrees at 7 bases. The CDR3 has 18 residues. V gave up 0 bases and J gave up 8 bases; unmatched junction bases: 19. The germline gives CDR1 SGHDT, CDR2 YYEEEE.

V is TRBV7-9 and J is TRBJ1-2; possibly TRBD1 for D (6 bases). Looked up from germline, CDR1 is SEHNR and CDR2 is FQNEAQ (reference sequence). Trimming cost V 6 bases and J 2 bases, with 10 bases left between them. The CDR3 consists of 13 residues. CDR3 DNA: TGTGCCAGCAGTCCCGGGACAAACTATGGCTACACCTTC. Translating gives CASSPGTNYGYTF.